The 31 T cell receptor beta chains given below trace back to one sample, sequenced in a study of blood T cell repertoires in COVID-19. Using immunoSEQ multiplex PCR, the repertoire was profiled, and TCRdb retains in-frame clones only, with some absent. Here the sample spans about 120,000 clones, 82% being singletons. Sequencing input: peripheral blood. These receptors were taken from a human donor in a cohort sampled during active COVID-19.

This chain uses TRBV9 with TRBJ2-5; 11 bases are a match to TRBD2. Germline V gives CDR1 SGDLS, CDR2 YYNGEE. CDR3 length: 15 amino acids. V dropped 3 bases and J dropped 2; count of bases not matched to a gene: 3. Written as DNA, the CDR3 is TGTGCCAGCAGCGCTAGCGGGGGGCAGCAAGAGACCCAGTACTTC. Translated, it gives CASSASGGQQETQYF.

The gene calls are TRBV28 and TRBJ2-5; D perhaps matches TRBD2 (6 bases). Germline V CDR1 and CDR2: MDHEN, SYDVKM. The CDR3 is 15 residues long. V lost 3 bases, J lost 0 bases, and 11 bases lay in between. The CDR3, as DNA: TGTGCCAGCAGTTTGGGGGAGGCGTACCAAGAGACCCAGTACTTC. As protein: CASSLGEAYQETQYF.

V and J are TRBV10-2 and TRBJ2-1; TRBD2 matches at 8 bases. Unmatched junction bases numbered 12, after V lost 3 bases and J lost 8 bases. The CDR3 spans 16 residues. The germline V gene has CDR1 WSHSY and CDR2 SAAADI. DNA for the CDR3: TGCGCCAGCAGTGACTCTACGGGGGGGGCCGGCGATGAGCAGTTCTTC. Its protein product is CASSDSTGGAGDEQFF.

The chain carries TRBV4-1 and TRBJ2-7, with D maybe TRBD1 (5 bases). Trimming removed 0 bases from V and 5 bases from J, with 14 bases in between. Germline CDR1 MGHRA, CDR2 YSYEKL. The length of the CDR3 is 15 residues. The chain's CDR3 is CASSQDRMGLDEQYF. DNA of the CDR3: TGCGCCAGCAGCCAAGATCGGATGGGGCTCGACGAGCAGTACTTC.

This clone was recorded only once. V gene TRBV19 combines with J gene TRBJ2-2; D might be TRBD1 (5 bases). Trimming took off 8 bases at V and 3 bases at J, with 13 bases between the two ends. This CDR3 spans 14 amino acids. Per the germline V gene, CDR1 is LNHDA and CDR2 is SQIVND (reference sequence). The chain's CDR3 is CASGNRMHTGELFF. The DNA of the CDR3 is TGTGCCAGTGGAAACAGGATGCACACCGGGGAGCTGTTTTTT. The whole variable domain, remainder taken from reference TRBV19 and TRBJ2-2, is DGGITQSPKYLFRKEGQNVTLSCEQNLNHDAMYWYRQDPGQGLRLIYYSQIVNDFQKGDIAEGYSVSREKKESFPLTVTSAQKNPTAFYLCASGNRMHTGELFFGEGSRLTVL.

CDR3 DNA: TGTGCCAGCAGAGCCCCCGGGACAGGGGTCCACGAGCAGTACTTC. Residues: CASRAPGTGVHEQYF. The chain is built from TRBV2 and TRBJ2-7, with 10 bases lining up with TRBD1. Germline V CDR1 and CDR2: SNHLY, FYNNEI. With 6 bases clipped from V and 5 bases from J, the junction kept 10 bases outside the gene matches. CDR3 length equals 15 residues.

This clone was seen only once. CDR3 amino acids: CASSPEDRYKLFF. The CDR3 DNA reads as TGTGCCAGTAGTCCCGAGGACAGATACAAACTGTTTTTT. The chain combines TRBV19 with TRBJ1-4, with D perhaps TRBD1 (6 bases). Trimming shortened V by 5 bases and J by 11 bases, and 15 bases separated the two germline ends. The CDR3 has 13 residues. CDR1 LNHDA and CDR2 SQIVND come from the germline V gene (reference sequence).

The rearrangement links TRBV27 to TRBJ2-3, with a weak D call TRBD1 (6 bases). V lost 2 bases, J lost 1 base, and 13 bases lay in between. The CDR3 loop spans 16 amino acids. From germline, CDR1 is MNHEY and CDR2 SMNVEV (reference sequence). The chain's CDR3 is CASSLGSGARTDTQYF. The CDR3 DNA reads as TGTGCCAGCAGTTTAGGGTCAGGGGCCCGCACAGATACGCAGTATTTT.

The chain recombines TRBV3-1 (or the pseudogene TRBV3-2) with TRBJ2-1; 8 bases agree with TRBD2. The CDR3 is made up of 16 amino acids. The germline CDR1 and CDR2 sequences are LGHDT and YNNKEL (reference sequence). The V gene end was trimmed by 0 bases and the J gene end by 1 base; junction bases not matched to a gene: 2. The CDR3: CASSQDSGGSYNEQFF. The DNA of the CDR3 is TGTGCCAGCAGCCAAGACAGCGGGGGTTCCTACAATGAGCAGTTCTTC.

In this sample, this clone turned up a few times. V is TRBV6-2 or TRBV6-3 and J is TRBJ1-2, with D maybe TRBD1 (5 bases). CDR1 is MNHEY and CDR2 is SVGEGT in the germline V gene. This CDR3 is 13 amino acids long. V was shortened by 4 bases and J by 4 bases, with 10 bases between the two germline ends. CDR3 nucleotide sequence: TGTGCCAGCAGTTCCTCGACAGCCTATGGCTACACCTTC. Its protein is CASSSSTAYGYTF.

The gene calls are TRBV5-4 and TRBJ1-1; 8 positions match TRBD1. V trimming: 4 bases; J trimming: 3 bases; junction bases outside the gene matches: 2. CDR1 is SGHNT and CDR2 is YYREEE in the germline V gene (reference sequence). The CDR3 has 13 residues. The CDR3 DNA reads as TGTGCCAGCAGCCTGGACAGGGACACTGAAGCTTTCTTT. Translated, it gives CASSLDRDTEAFF.

In this sample, this clone turned up once. The chain joins TRBV29-1 to TRBJ2-5; 11 bases map to TRBD2. The germline gives CDR1 SQVTM, CDR2 ANQGSEA. Unmatched junction bases numbered 9, after V lost 4 bases and J lost 5 bases. CDR3 length: 15 amino acids. This CDR3 reads CSVGELAGAGETQYF. CDR3 DNA sequence: TGCAGCGTTGGGGAACTAGCGGGGGCAGGGGAGACCCAGTACTTC.

The chain has TRBV9 and TRBJ2-3; 8 bases agree with TRBD1. In germline, CDR1 is SGDLS, CDR2 YYNGEE. The V and J ends lost 1 base and 2 bases, in that order; junction bases with no gene match: 3. The CDR3 spans 15 residues. The CDR3 DNA reads as TGTGCCAGCAGCGTAACAGGGGGTCCCACAGATACGCAGTATTTT. It translates to CASSVTGGPTDTQYF.

The V call is TRBV2, the J call TRBJ2-7; D is perhaps TRBD1 (6 bases). The germline V gene encodes CDR1 SNHLY and CDR2 FYNNEI. CDR3 size: 17 residues. Trimming pared 8 bases from V and 3 bases from J, leaving 26 bases between. DNA of the CDR3: TGTGCCAGCTCACTGGACCTGACCCGGGACATCGACTACGAGCAGTACTTC. This encodes CASSLDLTRDIDYEQYF. The full variable domain, completed using reference TRBV2 and TRBJ2-7, is EPEVTQTPSHQVTQMGQEVILRCVPISNHLYFYWYRQILGQKVEFLVSFYNNEISEKSEIFDDQFSVERPDGSNFTLKIRSTKLEDSAMYFCASSLDLTRDIDYEQYFGPGTRLTVT.

The chain carries TRBV9 and TRBJ1-2, with D possibly being TRBD1 (5 bases). The CDR3 extends over 13 amino acids. Trimming cost V 0 bases and J 9 bases, with 12 bases left between them. Germline V gene lookup returns CDR1 SGDLS and CDR2 YYNGEE. CDR3 amino acids: CASSVVVGQSYTF. The CDR3, as DNA: TGTGCCAGCAGCGTAGTAGTCGGACAAAGCTACACCTTC. The whole variable domain, remainder taken from reference TRBV9 and TRBJ1-2, is DSGVTQTPKHLITATGQRVTLRCSPRSGDLSVYWYQQSLDQGLQFLIQYYNGEERAKGNILERFSAQQFPDLHSELNLSSLELGDSALYFCASSVVVGQSYTFGSGTRLTVV.

The gene calls are TRBV6-5 and TRBJ2-3; D is ambiguous. Per germline, CDR1 MNHEY and CDR2 SVGAGI. The V end lost 4 bases, the J end lost 2 bases, and 4 bases lay between the germline ends. The CDR3 loop spans 12 amino acids. The CDR3 sequence: CASSSVTDTQYF. The CDR3 region has the DNA TGTGCCAGCAGTTCCGTCACAGATACGCAGTATTTT.

The V gene is TRBV18, the J gene TRBJ2-5; D remains unclear. The CDR3 has 13 residues. V lost 0 bases and J 5 bases, leaving 7 bases between the germline ends. Germline CDR1 is KGHSH and CDR2 is LQKENI. In DNA form, the CDR3 reads TGTGCCAGCTCACCACCGACATTGGAGACCCAGTACTTC. Protein product: CASSPPTLETQYF.

V and J are TRBV7-9 and TRBJ2-1, with 11 bases identical to TRBD2. Looked up from germline, CDR1 is SEHNR and CDR2 is FQNEAQ (reference sequence). The ends lost 1 base at V and 5 bases at J; junction bases unmatched: 7. The CDR3 spans 17 residues. CDR3 sequence reads: CASSLVFSGGVHNEQFF. The CDR3 coding sequence is TGTGCCAGCAGCTTAGTGTTTAGCGGGGGGGTACACAATGAGCAGTTCTTC.

This clone was detected only once. The chain couples TRBV12-3 or TRBV12-4 to TRBJ1-2, with 9 bases aligning to TRBD1. This CDR3 has 13 amino acids. V lost 11 bases and J lost 3; bases outside the gene matches: 7. The CDR3 nucleotides read TGTGCCGGAGAACAGGGGGCAGACTATGGCTACACCTTC. It specifies CAGEQGADYGYTF.

The chain is built from TRBV6-5 and TRBJ2-2, with 11 positions matching TRBD1. The CDR3 has 15 amino acids. CDR1 and CDR2 (germline): MNHEY, SVGAGI. Trimming cost V 6 bases and J 5 bases; bases outside gene matches: 5. The CDR3 spells CASSGTGGWTGELFF. The CDR3 DNA reads as TGTGCCAGCAGCGGGACAGGGGGGTGGACCGGGGAGCTGTTTTTT.

This chain uses TRBV14 with TRBJ1-1; maybe TRBD1 (5 bases). CDR1 is SGHDN, CDR2 FVKESK, per germline. Trimming removed 8 bases from V and 6 bases from J, with 19 bases in between. This CDR3 is built from 14 residues. The CDR3 sequence: CASRYQGQNAEAFF. CDR3 in DNA: TGTGCCAGCCGCTACCAGGGTCAAAACGCTGAAGCTTTCTTT.

The chain joins TRBV6-5 to TRBJ1-6; a weak D match, TRBD1 (6 bases). Trimming took off 3 bases at V and 10 bases at J, with 16 bases between the two ends. This CDR3 comprises 15 residues. Germline loops: CDR1 MNHEY, CDR2 SVGAGI. CDR3 bases: TGTGCCAGCAGTTATGGCGCAGGGGCATTGTCACCCCTCCACTTT. Encoded protein: CASSYGAGALSPLHF.

The CDR3 sequence: CASSRGDSYEQYF. The CDR3 DNA reads TGTGCCAGCAGCAGGGGCGACTCCTACGAGCAGTACTTC. V is TRBV7-2 and J is TRBJ2-7; D may be TRBD1 (5 bases). This CDR3 is 13 amino acids long. The V end lost 5 bases, the J end lost 0 bases, and 8 bases lay between the germline ends. The germline gives CDR1 SGHTA, CDR2 FQGNSA.

This chain joins TRBV5-4 and TRBJ2-7; 16 bases are shared with TRBD2. The germline CDR1 and CDR2 sequences are SGHNT and YYREEE (reference sequence). V gave up 2 bases and J gave up 2 bases; unmatched junction bases: 1. The CDR3 covers 16 residues. CDR3 DNA: TGTGCCAGCAGCTTTGGGACTAGCGGGGGGGCCTACGAGCAGTACTTC. Translated: CASSFGTSGGAYEQYF.

The chain carries TRBV29-1 and TRBJ1-4; 7 nucleotides agree with TRBD1. This CDR3 is built from 12 residues. V lost 7 bases, J lost 8 bases, and 7 bases stayed unmatched. Germline V gene sequence: CDR1 SQVTM, CDR2 ANQGSEA. CDR3 sequence (DNA): TGCAGCGCCGAAGGGACAGCCGAAAAACTGTTTTTT. Its translation: CSAEGTAEKLFF. Supplemented by reference TRBV29-1 and TRBJ1-4, the full variable domain reads SAVISQKPSRDICQRGTSLTIQCQVDSQVTMMFWYRQQPGQSLTLIATANQGSEATYESGFVIDKFPISRPNLTFSTLTVSNMSPEDSSIYLCSAEGTAEKLFFGSGTQLSVL.

V and J are TRBV10-3 and TRBJ2-1; 14 bases are shared with TRBD2. This CDR3 is 16 amino acids long. The germline V gene has CDR1 ENHRY and CDR2 SYGVKD. V lost 6 bases and J lost 6; bases outside the gene matches: 7. Written as DNA, the CDR3 is TGTGCCATCAGAGCGGGACTAGCGGGGGTAATCAATGAGCAGTTCTTC. This gives the protein CAIRAGLAGVINEQFF.

The rearrangement links TRBV6-5 to TRBJ1-2; the match to TRBD1 covers 8 bases. From germline, CDR1 is MNHEY and CDR2 SVGAGI. This CDR3 is built from 13 residues. The V gene end was trimmed by 8 bases and the J gene end by 7 bases; junction bases not matched to a gene: 9. This CDR3 is CASADGQGSGYTF. CDR3 nucleotide sequence: TGTGCCAGCGCGGACGGACAGGGCTCTGGCTACACCTTC.

The rearrangement uses TRBV7-2 and TRBJ1-1, with D hard to call. The CDR3 covers 15 residues. V lost 0 bases and J lost 4, with 12 bases in between. CDR1 and CDR2 from the germline V gene are SGHTA and FQGNSA. The CDR3, as DNA: TGTGCCAGCAGCTTAGCGAGAGGCGCGGGCACTGAAGCTTTCTTT. It codes for CASSLARGAGTEAFF.

The chain employs TRBV6-5 and TRBJ2-3; no firm D call. Per the germline V gene, CDR1 is MNHEY and CDR2 is SVGAGI. Trimming removed 7 bases at V and 2 bases at J, with 16 bases between. CDR3 length: 15 amino acids. CDR3 sequence: CASNPLASNTDTQYF. For the CDR3, the DNA is TGTGCCAGCAACCCTCTGGCCAGTAACACAGATACGCAGTATTTT.

About this clone itself: The same CDR3 arises from other DNA sequences in this sample as well. This chain connects TRBV7-2 to TRBJ2-5; 10 bases are shared with TRBD2. Germline V gene data show CDR1 as SGHTA and CDR2 as FQGNSA. V trimming: 5 bases; J trimming: 4 bases; junction bases outside the gene matches: 4. The CDR3 length is 14 residues. CDR3 nucleotides: TGTGCCAGCAGCATTGAGCGGGGGGGAGAGACCCAGTACTTC. The encoded protein is CASSIERGGETQYF. The full variable domain, in which reference TRBV7-2 and TRBJ2-5 provide the parts outside the CDR3, is GAGVSQSPSNKVTEKGKDVELRCDPISGHTALYWYRQSLGQGLEFLIYFQGNSAPDKSGLPSDRFSAERTGGSVSTLTIQRTQQEDSAVYLCASSIERGGETQYFGPGTRLLVL.

The rearrangement uses TRBV7-9 and TRBJ1-5; the D gene is possibly TRBD1 (6 bases). V lost 5 bases and J lost 0, with 20 bases in between. The CDR3 covers 18 residues. Germline-derived CDR1 and CDR2 are SEHNR and FQNEAQ (reference sequence). DNA of the CDR3: TGTGCCAGCAGCGCGGGGGCAGGGAGGGATTATAGCAATCAGCCCCAGCATTTT. Amino acids: CASSAGAGRDYSNQPQHF.